Listed below are T cell receptor beta chains from one sample, sequenced in a study of molecular identifiers for immune sequencing clone quantification. TCRdb processed the PCR reads anew with MiXCR; each CDR3 protein has one entry. The sample consists of nearly 650,000 distinct CDR3 sequences, about 25% of them appearing once. Sequenced input: naive CD8+ T cells from blood, with Jurkat cell RNA spiked in. These receptors were collected from a human donor in good health. Some libraries in this study had Jurkat cell RNA spiked in. The CDR3 runs from the conserved cysteine through the conserved F or W. A D gene is named only where the DNA matches it firmly. Only part of the rows carry a size: once, few, many, or a class if the clone is expanded.

CDR3: CASSYSGGAGQPQHF
V: TRBV6-2/TRBV6-3
size: many
D: .

CDR3: CASSQRYREEAFF
V: TRBV4-1
size: .
D: .

CDR3: CSAKEWRTGELFF
V: TRBV20-1
size: .
D: .

CDR3: CASSQELGPHQETQYF
V: TRBV4-3
size: many
D: .

CDR3: CASSQQDRSNQPQHF
V: TRBV4-1
size: many
D: .

CDR3: CASSVGTSGTYEQYF
V: TRBV9
size: .
D: TRBD2

CDR3: CASSSSGELFF
V: TRBV12-3/TRBV12-4
size: many
D: .

CDR3: CASSWVSSGRSDTQYF
V: TRBV28
size: many
D: .

CDR3: CSVERQPYYNEQFF
V: TRBV29-1
size: .
D: .

CDR3: CASSLLGTRLYEQYF
V: TRBV19
size: once
D: .

CDR3: CASSLISWGGKNTEAFF
V: TRBV7-8
size: few
D: .

CDR3: CASNPQGQPQHF
V: TRBV6-2/TRBV6-3
size: .
D: TRBD1

CDR3: CAWSVLSGAAEAFF
V: TRBV30
size: many
D: .

CDR3: CASSVGSGGAITDTQYF
V: TRBV9
size: .
D: TRBD2

CDR3: CASSFGTGWSTEAFF
V: TRBV28
size: many
D: TRBD1

CDR3: CAYPLWGPIPKLFF
V: TRBV30
size: .
D: .

CDR3: CSAKTSETYEQYF
V: TRBV20-1
size: .
D: TRBD2

CDR3: CASKDSSYEQYF
V: TRBV2
size: many
D: .

CDR3: CASSRLAGEYEQYF
V: TRBV6-2/TRBV6-3
size: .
D: TRBD2

CDR3: CASSSGTIGKNIQYF
V: TRBV7-9
size: few
D: .

CDR3: CSAIGTGAIRANEKLFF
V: TRBV20-1
size: many
D: TRBD1

CDR3: CASSIWTVSRETQYF
V: TRBV6-5
size: .
D: .

CDR3: CASSRRTGVNGYTF
V: TRBV19
size: .
D: TRBD1

CDR3: CSVLDRDSSTDTQYF
V: TRBV20-1
size: many
D: .

CDR3: CASPPLQQYF
V: TRBV5-3
size: few
D: .

CDR3: CATGGAGGNEQFF
V: TRBV24-1
size: few
D: TRBD2

CDR3: CASSQVRLETQYF
V: TRBV14
size: many
D: .

CDR3: CASSFEVEGNEQFF
V: TRBV6-2/TRBV6-3
size: few
D: .

CDR3: CASSIVGGTGANVLTF
V: TRBV19
size: .
D: .

CDR3: CSVEDLDGPGLSETRYF
V: TRBV29-1
size: few
D: .

CDR3: CSVKDREVVETQYF
V: TRBV29-1
size: many
D: TRBD1

CDR3: CASTLGGTGTRVADTQYF
V: TRBV7-8
size: many
D: TRBD2

CDR3: CASSLPYGEQFF
V: TRBV12-3/TRBV12-4
size: few
D: .

CDR3: CSAFRTSGRALSYEQYF
V: TRBV20-1
size: .
D: TRBD2

CDR3: CASSRFGATEVGPVYEQYF
V: TRBV19
size: .
D: .

CDR3: CASSVAGGTTDTQYF
V: TRBV9
size: .
D: TRBD2

CDR3: CASSSTRDRGQVDTQYF
V: TRBV5-6
size: .
D: TRBD1

CDR3: CASSQDYHEQYF
V: TRBV3-1
size: .
D: .

CDR3: CASSSPGGGYTEAFF
V: TRBV28
size: many
D: .

CDR3: CAGGPEGTQGTQCF
V: TRBV5-1
size: .
D: .

CDR3: CASSEQAPNQPQHF
V: TRBV6-1
size: many
D: .

CDR3: CASGLGNEQFF
V: TRBV12-3/TRBV12-4
size: many
D: .

CDR3: CASSEGQGVGGQYF
V: TRBV2
size: once
D: .

CDR3: CAGSLLGGQETQYF
V: TRBV5-5
size: .
D: TRBD2

CDR3: CASSFMSGNTEAFF
V: TRBV7-9
size: .
D: .

CDR3: CSVWTATNEKLFF
V: TRBV29-1
size: many
D: .

CDR3: CASSYDGLELFF
V: TRBV7-9
size: many
D: .

CDR3: CAISETIDTSSYEQYF
V: TRBV10-3
size: few
D: .

CDR3: CASGLSPYEQYF
V: TRBV7-9
size: .
D: .

CDR3: CASSLGTRGSGANVLTF
V: TRBV19
size: few
D: TRBD1

CDR3: CASSPLKRTSSGANVLTF
V: TRBV27
size: many
D: .

CDR3: CASRGVLSGNTIYF
V: TRBV2
size: .
D: .

CDR3: CASSQDGPSPIYEQYF
V: TRBV4-3
size: few
D: .

CDR3: CASSQDTGLRPQHF
V: TRBV4-3
size: many
D: .

CDR3: CARCIAGGPADTQYF
V: TRBV4-1
size: .
D: TRBD2

CDR3: CTIDPLTGELFF
V: TRBV9
size: .
D: .